This T cell receptor beta chain was captured by sequencing in a study of cytomegalovirus exposure and HLA in healthy donors. Broader study findings: Common viral pathogens (according to a later analysis) appeared linked to several of the most significant clusters. The majority of CMV-associated TCR beta chains were reported as apparently HLA-restricted in a later analysis.

On this clone itself: Its cognate antigen is unknown.

Vbeta (60) and Jbeta (13) primers were used in the PCR. The data were produced by immunoSEQ multiplex PCR, yet TCRdb's version contains in-frame clones alone and is incomplete. The repertoire has 150,000 to 170,000 clones, 65% to 75% of them found once; the top ten carry about 2%. The J segment lost 5 bases and the V segment lost 6 bases, leaving 13 bases of the junction unmatched. The CDR3 extends over 15 amino acids. CDR1 is MNHNS, CDR2 SASEGT, per germline. V usage is TRBV6-1 and J usage is TRBJ2-7; TRBD2 aligns across 7 bases. This receptor was obtained from a man younger than 40 in good health and CMV-seronegative. The sample was PBMCs. The CDR3 spells CASRRFWEGWDEQYF. Written as DNA, the CDR3 is TGTGCCAGCAGACGATTTTGGGAGGGATGGGACGAGCAGTACTTC.